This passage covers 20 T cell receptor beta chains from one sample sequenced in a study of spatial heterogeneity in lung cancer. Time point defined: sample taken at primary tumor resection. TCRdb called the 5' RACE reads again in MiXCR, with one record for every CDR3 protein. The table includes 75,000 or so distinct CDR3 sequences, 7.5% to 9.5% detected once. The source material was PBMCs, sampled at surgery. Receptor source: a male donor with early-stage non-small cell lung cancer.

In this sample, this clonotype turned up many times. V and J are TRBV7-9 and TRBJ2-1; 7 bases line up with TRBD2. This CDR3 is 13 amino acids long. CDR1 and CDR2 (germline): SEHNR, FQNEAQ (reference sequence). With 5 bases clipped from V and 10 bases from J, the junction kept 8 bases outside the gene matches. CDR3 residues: CASSPGPGGEQFF. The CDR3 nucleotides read TGTGCCAGCAGCCCTGGCCCGGGAGGCGAGCAGTTCTTC.

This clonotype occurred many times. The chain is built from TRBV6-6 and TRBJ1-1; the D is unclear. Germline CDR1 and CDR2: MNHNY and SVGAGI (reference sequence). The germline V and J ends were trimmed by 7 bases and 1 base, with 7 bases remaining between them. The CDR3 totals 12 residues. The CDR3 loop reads CASNRWNTEAFF. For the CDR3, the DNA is TGTGCCAGCAATCGGTGGAACACTGAAGCTTTCTTT.

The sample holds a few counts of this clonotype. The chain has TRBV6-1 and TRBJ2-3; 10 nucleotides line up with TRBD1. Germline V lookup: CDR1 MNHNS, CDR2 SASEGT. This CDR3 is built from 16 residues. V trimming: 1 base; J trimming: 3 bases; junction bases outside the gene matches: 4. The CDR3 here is CASSEGTGGVTDTQYF. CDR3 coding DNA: TGTGCCAGCAGTGAAGGGACAGGGGGGGTTACAGATACGCAGTATTTT.

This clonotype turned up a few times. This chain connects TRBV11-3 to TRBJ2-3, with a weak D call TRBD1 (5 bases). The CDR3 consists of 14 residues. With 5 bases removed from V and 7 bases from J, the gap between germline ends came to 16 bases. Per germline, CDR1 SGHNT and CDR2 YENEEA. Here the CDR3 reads CASSPSQDSHTQYF. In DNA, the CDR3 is TGTGCCAGCAGCCCGAGTCAAGACAGTCATACGCAGTATTTT.

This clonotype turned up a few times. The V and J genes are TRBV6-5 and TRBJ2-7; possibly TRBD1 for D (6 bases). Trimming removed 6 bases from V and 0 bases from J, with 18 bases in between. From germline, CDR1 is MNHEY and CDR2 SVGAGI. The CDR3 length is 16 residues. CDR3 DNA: TGTGCCAGCAGCCGGGGACAAGCGTTAAGCTCCTACGAGCAGTACTTC. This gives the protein CASSRGQALSSYEQYF.

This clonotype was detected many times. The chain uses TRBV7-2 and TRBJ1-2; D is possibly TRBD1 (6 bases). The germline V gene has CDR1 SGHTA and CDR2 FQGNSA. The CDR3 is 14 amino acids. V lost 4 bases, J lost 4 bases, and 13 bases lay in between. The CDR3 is CASSYTGGPYGYTF. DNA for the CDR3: TGTGCCAGCAGCTACACCGGGGGCCCCTATGGCTACACCTTC.

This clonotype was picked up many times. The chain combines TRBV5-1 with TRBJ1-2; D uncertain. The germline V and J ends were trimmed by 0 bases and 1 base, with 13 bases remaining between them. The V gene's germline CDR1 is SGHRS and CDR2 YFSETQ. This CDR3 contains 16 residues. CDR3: CASSLDLRVLNYGYTF. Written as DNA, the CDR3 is TGCGCCAGCAGCTTGGATCTACGCGTCCTTAACTATGGCTACACCTTC.

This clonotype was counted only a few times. CDR3 region: CSASQGLAGEEQFF. Written as DNA, the CDR3 is TGCAGTGCTAGCCAGGGACTAGCGGGAGAGGAGCAGTTCTTC. This chain uses TRBV20-1 with TRBJ2-1; 14 bases agree with TRBD2. CDR1 and CDR2 from the germline V gene are DFQATT and SNEGSKA (reference sequence). This CDR3 has 14 residues. V was clipped by 3 bases and J by 10 bases; unmatched bases: 5.

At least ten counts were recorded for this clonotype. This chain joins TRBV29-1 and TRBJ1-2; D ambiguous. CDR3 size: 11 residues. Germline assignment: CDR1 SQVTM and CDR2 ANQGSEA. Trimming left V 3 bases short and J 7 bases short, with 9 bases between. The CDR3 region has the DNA TGCAGCGTTGAGAGGGCTGGTGGCTACACCTTC. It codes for CSVERAGGYTF.

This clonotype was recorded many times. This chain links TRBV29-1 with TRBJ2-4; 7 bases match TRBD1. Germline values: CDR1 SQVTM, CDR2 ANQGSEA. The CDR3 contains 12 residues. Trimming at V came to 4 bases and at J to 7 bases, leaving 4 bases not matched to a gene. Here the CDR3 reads CSVAATGNIQYF. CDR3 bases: TGCAGCGTTGCTGCGACAGGGAACATTCAGTACTTC.

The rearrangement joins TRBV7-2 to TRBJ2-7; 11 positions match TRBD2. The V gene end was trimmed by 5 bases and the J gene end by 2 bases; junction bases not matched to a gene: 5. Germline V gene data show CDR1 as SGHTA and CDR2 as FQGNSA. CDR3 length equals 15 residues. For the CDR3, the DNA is TGTGCCAGCAGCCCTATAGCGGGAGGGCCCTACGAGCAGTACTTC. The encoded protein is CASSPIAGGPYEQYF. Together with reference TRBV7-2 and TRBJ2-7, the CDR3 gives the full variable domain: GAGVSQSPSNKVTEKGKDVELRCDPISGHTALYWYRQSLGQGLEFLIYFQGNSAPDKSGLPSDRFSAERTGGSVSTLTIQRTQQEDSAVYLCASSPIAGGPYEQYFGPGTRLTVT.

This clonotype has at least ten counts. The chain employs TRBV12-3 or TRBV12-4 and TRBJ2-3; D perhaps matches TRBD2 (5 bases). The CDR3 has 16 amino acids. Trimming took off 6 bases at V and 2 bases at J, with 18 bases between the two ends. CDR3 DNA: TGTGCCAGCAGCCACCCGAATGAGGGAGACACAGATACGCAGTATTTT. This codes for CASSHPNEGDTDTQYF.

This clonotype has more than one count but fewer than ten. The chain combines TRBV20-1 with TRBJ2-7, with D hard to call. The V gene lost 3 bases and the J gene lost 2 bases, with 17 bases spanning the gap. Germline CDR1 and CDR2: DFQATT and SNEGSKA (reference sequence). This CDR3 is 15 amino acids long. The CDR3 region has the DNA TGCAGTGCTAGTGAAGCCCGTGGCCGGGCCTACGAGCAGTACTTC. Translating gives CSASEARGRAYEQYF.

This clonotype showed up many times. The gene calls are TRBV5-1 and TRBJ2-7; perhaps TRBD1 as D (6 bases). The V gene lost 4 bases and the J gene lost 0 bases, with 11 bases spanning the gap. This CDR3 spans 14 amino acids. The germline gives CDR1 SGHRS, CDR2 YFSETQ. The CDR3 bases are TGCGCCAGCAGCGCGGACAGAATCTCCTACGAGCAGTACTTC. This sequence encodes CASSADRISYEQYF.

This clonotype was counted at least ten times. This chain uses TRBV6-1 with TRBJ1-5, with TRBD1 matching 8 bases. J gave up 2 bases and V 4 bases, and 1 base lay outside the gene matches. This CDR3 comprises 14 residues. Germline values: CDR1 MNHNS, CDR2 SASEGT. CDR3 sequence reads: CASSVTGGNQPQHF. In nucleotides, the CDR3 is TGTGCCAGCAGTGTGACAGGGGGCAATCAGCCCCAGCATTTT.

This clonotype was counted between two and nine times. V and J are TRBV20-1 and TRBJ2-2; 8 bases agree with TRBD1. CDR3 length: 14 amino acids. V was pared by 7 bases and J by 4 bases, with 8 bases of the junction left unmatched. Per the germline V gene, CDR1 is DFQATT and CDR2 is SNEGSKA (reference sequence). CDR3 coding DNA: TGCAGTGTACAGGGGGATGTAGGCACCGGGGAGCTGTTTTTT. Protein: CSVQGDVGTGELFF.

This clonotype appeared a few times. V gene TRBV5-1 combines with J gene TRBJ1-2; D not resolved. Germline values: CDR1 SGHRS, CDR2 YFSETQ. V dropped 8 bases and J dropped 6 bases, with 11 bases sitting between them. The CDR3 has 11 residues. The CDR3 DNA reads TGCGCCAGTGGGAGTCTACATGGCTACACCTTC. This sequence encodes CASGSLHGYTF.

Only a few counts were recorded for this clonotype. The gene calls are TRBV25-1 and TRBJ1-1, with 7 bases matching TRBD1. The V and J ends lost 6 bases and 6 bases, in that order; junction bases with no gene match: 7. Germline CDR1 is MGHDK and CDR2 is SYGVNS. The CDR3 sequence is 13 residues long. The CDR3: CASRDDRAAEAFF. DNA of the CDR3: TGTGCCAGCAGGGACGACAGGGCCGCTGAAGCTTTCTTT.

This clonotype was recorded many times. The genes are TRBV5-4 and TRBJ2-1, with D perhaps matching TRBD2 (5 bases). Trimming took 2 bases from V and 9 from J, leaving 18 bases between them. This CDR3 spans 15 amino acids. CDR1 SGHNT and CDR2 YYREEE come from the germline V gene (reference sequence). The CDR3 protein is CASSLKGASLLEQFF. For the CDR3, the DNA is TGTGCCAGCAGCTTAAAGGGAGCTAGTCTTCTTGAGCAGTTCTTC.

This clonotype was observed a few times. CDR3 sequence: CASSPWHSYNEQFF. The CDR3, as DNA: TGTGCCAGCAGCCCGTGGCACTCCTACAATGAGCAGTTCTTC. The rearrangement joins TRBV7-9 to TRBJ2-1; D is unresolved. The germline V gene has CDR1 SEHNR and CDR2 FQNEAQ (reference sequence). Trimming pared 5 bases from V and 0 bases from J, leaving 8 bases between. This CDR3 spans 14 amino acids.